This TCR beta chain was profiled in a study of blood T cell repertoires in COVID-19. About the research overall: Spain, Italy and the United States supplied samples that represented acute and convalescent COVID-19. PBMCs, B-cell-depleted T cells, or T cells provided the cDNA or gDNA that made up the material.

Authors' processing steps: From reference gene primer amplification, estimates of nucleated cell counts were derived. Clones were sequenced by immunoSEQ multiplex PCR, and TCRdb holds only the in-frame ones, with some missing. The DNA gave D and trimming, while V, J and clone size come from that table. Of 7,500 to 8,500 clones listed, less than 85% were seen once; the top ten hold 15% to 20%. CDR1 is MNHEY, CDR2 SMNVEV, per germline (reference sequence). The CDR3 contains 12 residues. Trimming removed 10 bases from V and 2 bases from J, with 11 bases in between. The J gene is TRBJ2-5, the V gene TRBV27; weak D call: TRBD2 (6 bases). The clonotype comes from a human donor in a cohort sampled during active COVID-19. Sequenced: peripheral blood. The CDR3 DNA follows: TGTGCCACTCGGGACTTTCAAGAGACCCAGTACTTC. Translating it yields CATRDFQETQYF.